This entry lists 10 T cell receptor beta chains sequenced from one sample in a study of T cell responses to AZD1222 COVID-19 vaccine. Sequencing was performed with immunoSEQ multiplex PCR; in TCRdb, only in-frame clones are kept and a portion is missing. The table includes about 160,000 clones, 90% to 95% detected once. The sequences come from peripheral blood, collected on day 0 of MenACWY control vaccination. These receptors all stem from an adult in good health.

The rearrangement uses TRBV6-5 and TRBJ2-3; 7 bases align to TRBD1. V shed 4 bases, J shed 3 bases, and the junction held 10 bases outside the gene matches. CDR1 and CDR2 from the germline V gene are MNHEY and SVGAGI. The CDR3 totals 16 residues. In DNA, the CDR3 is TGTGCCAGCAGTTCTGCGACGGGACAGATTACAGATACGCAGTATTTT. Protein product: CASSSATGQITDTQYF.

This rearrangement joins TRBV10-3 to TRBJ1-5; D uncertain. This CDR3 is built from 13 residues. V lost 3 bases and J lost 5, with 8 bases in between. Germline lookup yields CDR1 ENHRY and CDR2 SYGVKD. The DNA for the CDR3 is TGTGCCATCAGTGATAGCTCCGATCAGCCCCAGCATTTT. This translates into CAISDSSDQPQHF.

This chain uses TRBV7-9 with TRBJ1-6; perhaps TRBD1 as D (6 bases). This CDR3 contains 14 residues. The germline V gene has CDR1 SEHNR and CDR2 FQNEAQ (reference sequence). V shed 8 bases and J shed 10 bases, with 18 bases lying between them. CDR3 coding DNA: TGTGCCAGCCGACGCGGGGACATTTTCTCACCCCTCCACTTT. Its translation: CASRRGDIFSPLHF.

The genes are TRBV5-1 and TRBJ1-1, with D possibly TRBD1 on 5 matching bases. Trimming shortened V by 3 bases and J by 3 bases, and 12 bases separated the two germline ends. The CDR3 length is 14 residues. Germline CDR1 reads SGHRS; CDR2 reads YFSETQ. CDR3 loop: CASSSWGEYTEAFF. In DNA, the CDR3 is TGCGCCAGCAGCTCCTGGGGGGAGTACACTGAAGCTTTCTTT.

This chain uses TRBV11-1 with TRBJ2-7; D possibly corresponds to TRBD2 (5 bases). CDR1 SGHAT and CDR2 FQDESV come from the germline V gene (reference sequence). V lost 5 bases and J lost 0, with 11 bases in between. CDR3 length: 14 amino acids. The CDR3 coding sequence is TGTGCCAGCAGCCTCACCGGGATCTCCTACGAGCAGTACTTC. Protein: CASSLTGISYEQYF.

The rearrangement links TRBV6-6 to TRBJ2-1; D might be TRBD2 (5 bases). The CDR3 totals 14 residues. The V gene's germline CDR1 is MNHNY and CDR2 SVGAGI (reference sequence). V lost 0 bases to trimming and J lost 6 bases, with 9 bases between them. In DNA, the CDR3 is TGTGCCAGCAGTTACTCGGGAGTAAGCAATGAGCAGTTCTTC. Translating it yields CASSYSGVSNEQFF.

The chain combines TRBV19 with TRBJ1-5; 7 nucleotides agree with TRBD1. Trimming took 3 bases from V and 1 from J; bases not matched to a gene: 6. Germline V gene lookup returns CDR1 LNHDA and CDR2 SQIVND (reference sequence). The CDR3 contains 16 residues. As DNA, the CDR3 is TGTGCCAGTAGTATCCTACAGGGGTGGAGCAATCAGCCCCAGCATTTT. Protein product: CASSILQGWSNQPQHF.

The V call is TRBV27, the J call TRBJ2-6; possibly TRBD1 for D (5 bases). The ends were cut back, 7 bases at V and 0 bases at J, with 10 bases in the middle. Per the germline V gene, CDR1 is MNHEY and CDR2 is SMNVEV (reference sequence). The CDR3 covers 15 residues. The CDR3 here is CASTTGDSGANVLTF. Here the CDR3 DNA reads TGTGCCAGCACTACAGGCGACTCTGGGGCCAACGTCCTGACTTTC.

The chain is built from TRBV9 and TRBJ1-1; weak D call: TRBD1 (5 bases). Trimming pared 4 bases from V and 3 bases from J, leaving 7 bases between. CDR3 length: 12 residues. Germline CDR1 reads SGDLS; CDR2 reads YYNGEE. The CDR3 is CASSPGYTEAFF. As DNA, the CDR3 is TGTGCCAGCAGCCCAGGGTACACTGAAGCTTTCTTT.

The chain has TRBV5-1 and TRBJ2-7, with no clear D. This CDR3 spans 13 amino acids. The germline V gene has CDR1 SGHRS and CDR2 YFSETQ. V lost 0 bases to trimming and J lost 6 bases, with 10 bases between them. CDR3 bases: TGCGCCAGCAGCTTGGGACAATTGGGCGAGCAGTACTTC. The encoded protein is CASSLGQLGEQYF. The whole variable domain, filled in from reference TRBV5-1 and TRBJ2-7, reads KAGVTQTPRYLIKTRGQQVTLSCSPISGHRSVSWYQQTPGQGLQFLFEYFSETQRNKGNFPGRFSGRQFSNSRSEMNVSTLELGDSALYLCASSLGQLGEQYFGPGTRLTVT.